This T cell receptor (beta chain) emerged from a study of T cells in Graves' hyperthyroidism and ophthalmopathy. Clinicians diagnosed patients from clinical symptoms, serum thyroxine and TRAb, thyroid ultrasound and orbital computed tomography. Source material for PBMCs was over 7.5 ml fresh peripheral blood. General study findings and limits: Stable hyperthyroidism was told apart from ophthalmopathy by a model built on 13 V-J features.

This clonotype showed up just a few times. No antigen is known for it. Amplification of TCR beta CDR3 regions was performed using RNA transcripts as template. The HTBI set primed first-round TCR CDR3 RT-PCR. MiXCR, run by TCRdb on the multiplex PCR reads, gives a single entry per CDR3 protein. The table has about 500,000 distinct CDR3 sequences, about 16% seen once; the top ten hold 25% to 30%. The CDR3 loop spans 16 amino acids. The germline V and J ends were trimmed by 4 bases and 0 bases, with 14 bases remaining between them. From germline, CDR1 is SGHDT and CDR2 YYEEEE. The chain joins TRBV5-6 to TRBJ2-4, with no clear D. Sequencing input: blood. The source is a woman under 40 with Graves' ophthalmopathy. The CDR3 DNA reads TGTGCCAGCAGCACCCTCGGAAGGGAAGCCAAAAACATTCAGTACTTC. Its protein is CASSTLGREAKNIQYF.